This TCR beta chain was captured in a study of cytomegalovirus exposure and HLA in healthy donors. The CDR3 is made up of 13 amino acids. Trimming took 5 bases from V and 2 from J, leaving 10 bases between them. Per germline, CDR1 MDHEN and CDR2 SYDVKM. Study-wide findings and caveats: Earlier analysis yielded a pattern in which most TCR beta V segments were productive about 87% or about 30% of the time.

Of note for this clone: As yet, its antigen is unknown.

The PCR used 60 Vbeta and 13 Jbeta primers. Repertoires were generated with immunoSEQ multiplex PCR, while TCRdb's copy carries only in-frame clones and drops some. The sample holds about 86,000 clones, around 71% seen once. J is TRBJ2-7 and V is TRBV28; D is possibly TRBD2 (5 bases). The sequence was obtained from a man aged 55-75 years in good health and CMV-seronegative. Sequencing was performed on PBMCs. DNA of the CDR3: TGTGCCAGCAGTAAGCGGTCCCCCTACGAGCAGTACTTC. Translation gives CASSKRSPYEQYF. Using reference TRBV28 and TRBJ2-7 for the parts outside the CDR3, the full variable domain is DVKVTQSSRYLVKRTGEKVFLECVQDMDHENMFWYRQDPGLGLRLIYFSYDVKMKEKGDIPEGYSVSREKKERFSLILESASTNQTSMYLCASSKRSPYEQYFGPGTRLTVT.